This TCR beta chain is drawn from a study of T-cell reconstitution after alpha-beta-depleted transplantation in children. Findings and limits, study-wide: From surviving recipient T cells and thymic progenitors came the high day-60 TCRbeta diversity observed in some patients. Several hundred expanded graft clones reportedly supplied alpha-beta T cells about two months after transplant.

The table lists this clonotype with a few counts. What it binds is unknown. In germline, CDR1 is SGHTA, CDR2 FQGTGA. The CDR3 loop spans 16 amino acids. V was clipped by 2 bases and J by 1 base, with 14 bases between them. The authors prepared the TCRbeta library with unique molecular identifiers. Using its own MiXCR run on the PCR reads, TCRdb lists one record per CDR3 protein. The table includes around 110,000 distinct CDR3 sequences, about 9.4% detected once. Sequenced material: PBMCs, taken before TCRalphabeta/CD19-depleted stem cell transplant. The V gene is TRBV7-3, the J gene TRBJ2-5; a weak D match, TRBD2 (6 bases). This clonotype originated in a boy aged 2 to 10 with acute lymphoblastic leukemia, due to receive a stem cell transplant. The DNA for the CDR3 is TGTGCCAGCAGCTTAGGGCTAGCGAAGGGCCAAGAGACCCAGTACTTC. Amino acid sequence: CASSLGLAKGQETQYF.